The T cell receptor (beta chain) described here comes from a study of cytomegalovirus exposure and HLA in healthy donors. The PCR made use of 60 Vbeta and 13 Jbeta primers. The method was immunoSEQ multiplex PCR; TCRdb's version includes in-frame clones alone and lacks a portion of them. Seen here are 95,000 to 150,000 clones, approximately 72% observed once, and the top ten hold over 1.5%. Study-level results: Prediction of most subjects' HLA-A and HLA-B alleles by TCR beta sequences was reportedly accurate. Association of a missense DCLRE1C variant with TCR beta V- and J-gene trimming was reported in a later analysis.

V dropped 10 bases and J dropped 3; count of bases not matched to a gene: 4. The CDR3 contains 13 residues. Per the germline V gene, CDR1 is ENHRY and CDR2 is SYGVKD. Comment on this clone: The target antigen is unknown.

Sequenced material: PBMCs. The source of this sequence is a man in his late teens or twenties in good health and CMV-seronegative. The rearrangement links TRBV10-3 to TRBJ2-4; 9 bases are a match to TRBD1. The CDR3 bases are TGTGCCACGCTGGGACAGGGCAAAAACATTCAGTACTTC. Translated, it gives CATLGQGKNIQYF.